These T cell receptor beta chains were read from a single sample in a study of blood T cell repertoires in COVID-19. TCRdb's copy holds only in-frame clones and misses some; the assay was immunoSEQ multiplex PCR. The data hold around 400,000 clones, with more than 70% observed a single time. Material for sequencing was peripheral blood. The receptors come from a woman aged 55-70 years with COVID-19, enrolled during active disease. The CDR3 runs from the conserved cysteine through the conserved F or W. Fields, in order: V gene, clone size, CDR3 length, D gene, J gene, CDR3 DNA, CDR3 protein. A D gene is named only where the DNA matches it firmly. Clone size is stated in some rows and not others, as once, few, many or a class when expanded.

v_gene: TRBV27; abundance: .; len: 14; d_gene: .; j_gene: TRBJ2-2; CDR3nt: TGTGCCAGCAGTTTAGGCATATACACCGGGGAGCTGTTTTTT; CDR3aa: CASSLGIYTGELFF
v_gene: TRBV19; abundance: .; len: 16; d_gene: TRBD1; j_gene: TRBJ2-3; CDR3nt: TGTGCCAGTTCAAGACCGACAGGGGGCCACACAGATACGCAGTATTTT; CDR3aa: CASSRPTGGHTDTQYF
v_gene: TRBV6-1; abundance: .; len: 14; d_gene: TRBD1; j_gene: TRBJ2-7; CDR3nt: TGTGCCACCGACGACGGGACAGGGGGCTACGAGCAGTACTTC; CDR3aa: CATDDGTGGYEQYF
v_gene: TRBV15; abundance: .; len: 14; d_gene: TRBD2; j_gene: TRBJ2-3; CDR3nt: TGTGCCACCAGGTATCCGGGAGGGCCAGATACGCAGTATTTT; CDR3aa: CATRYPGGPDTQYF
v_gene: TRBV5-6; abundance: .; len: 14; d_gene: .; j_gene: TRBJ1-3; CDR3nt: TGTGCCAGCAGCTTGGGGTTGACAGGAAACACCATATATTTT; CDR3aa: CASSLGLTGNTIYF
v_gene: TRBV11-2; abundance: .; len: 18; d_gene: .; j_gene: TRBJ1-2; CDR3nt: TGTGCCAGCAGCTTAACCGGGACATCAAATATTAGCCCAAATGGCTACACCTTC; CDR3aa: CASSLTGTSNISPNGYTF
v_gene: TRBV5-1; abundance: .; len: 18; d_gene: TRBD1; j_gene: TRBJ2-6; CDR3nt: TGCGCCAGCAAATTGACAGGGTATATTGGCTCTGGGGCCAACGTCCTGACTTTC; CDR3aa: CASKLTGYIGSGANVLTF
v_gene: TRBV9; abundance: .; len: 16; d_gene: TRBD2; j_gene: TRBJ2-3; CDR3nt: TGTGCCAGCAGCCCCAGCGGGGGCCCTCCCACAGATACGCAGTATTTT; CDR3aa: CASSPSGGPPTDTQYF
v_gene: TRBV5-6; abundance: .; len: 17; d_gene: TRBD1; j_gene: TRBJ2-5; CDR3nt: TGTGCCAGCAGCTTGTTCCTGACAGGGGGCGCGAGGGAGACCCAGTACTTC; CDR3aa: CASSLFLTGGARETQYF
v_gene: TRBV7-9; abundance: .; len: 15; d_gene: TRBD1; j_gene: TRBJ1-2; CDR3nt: TGTGCCAGCAGCTTAGCTGACAGGGCCCTAAGGGGGTACACCTTC; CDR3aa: CASSLADRALRGYTF
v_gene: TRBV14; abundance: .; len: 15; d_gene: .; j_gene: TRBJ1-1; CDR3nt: TGTGCCAGCAGCCACCTGACGGGGATGAACACTGAAGCTTTCTTT; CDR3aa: CASSHLTGMNTEAFF
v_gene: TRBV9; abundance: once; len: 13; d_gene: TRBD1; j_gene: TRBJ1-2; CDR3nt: TGTGCCAGCAGCCCCCAGGGGGGCTATGGCTACACCTTC; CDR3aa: CASSPQGGYGYTF
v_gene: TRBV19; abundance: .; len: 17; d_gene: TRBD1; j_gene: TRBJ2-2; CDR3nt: TGTGCCAGTATCAAACGTGGGGGGCAGGGGGCCAACGGGGAGCTGTTTTTT; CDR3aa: CASIKRGGQGANGELFF
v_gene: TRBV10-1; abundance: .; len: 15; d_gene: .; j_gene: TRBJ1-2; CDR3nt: TGCGCCAGCAGTGAGTCTTTGACAGGCCCCAATGGCTACACCTTC; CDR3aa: CASSESLTGPNGYTF
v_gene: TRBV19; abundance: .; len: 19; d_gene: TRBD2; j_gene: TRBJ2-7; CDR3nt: TGTGCCAGTAGTATAGAGGGAGTTATGGGGACTAGCGGATTCTACGAGCAGTACTTC; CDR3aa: CASSIEGVMGTSGFYEQYF
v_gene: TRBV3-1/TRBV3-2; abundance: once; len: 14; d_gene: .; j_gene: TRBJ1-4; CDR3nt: TGTGCCAGCAGCCACGGGACATTCGGTGAAAAACTGTTTTTT; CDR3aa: CASSHGTFGEKLFF
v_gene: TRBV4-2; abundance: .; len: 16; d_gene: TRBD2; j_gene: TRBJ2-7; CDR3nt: TGTGCCAGCAGCCAAGATTCGGCGGGGGGGCCGGAGGAGCAGTACTTC; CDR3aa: CASSQDSAGGPEEQYF
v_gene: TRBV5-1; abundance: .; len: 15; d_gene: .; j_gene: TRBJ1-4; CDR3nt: TGCGCCAGCACCAGATCTTCGGGACAAGGAGAAAAACTGTTTTTT; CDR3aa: CASTRSSGQGEKLFF
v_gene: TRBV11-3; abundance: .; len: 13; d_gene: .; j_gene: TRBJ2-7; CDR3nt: TGTGCCAGCAGCTTAGACAGCTCGGGGGAGCAGTACTTC; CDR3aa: CASSLDSSGEQYF
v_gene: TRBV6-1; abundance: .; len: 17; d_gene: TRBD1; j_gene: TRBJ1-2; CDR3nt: TGTGCCAGCAGTGAAGCACTTCGACAGGGGGTAAGGTCTGGCTACACCTTC; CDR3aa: CASSEALRQGVRSGYTF
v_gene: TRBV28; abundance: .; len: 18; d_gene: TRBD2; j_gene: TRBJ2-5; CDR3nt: TGTGCCAGCAGTTTAAAGGGACTAGCGGGGGTGAACCAAGAGACCCAGTACTTC; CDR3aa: CASSLKGLAGVNQETQYF
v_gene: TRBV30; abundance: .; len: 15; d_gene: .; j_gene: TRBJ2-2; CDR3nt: TGTGCCTGGACGATTGTGCGGTCAATCGCCGGGGAGCTGTTTTTT; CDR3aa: CAWTIVRSIAGELFF
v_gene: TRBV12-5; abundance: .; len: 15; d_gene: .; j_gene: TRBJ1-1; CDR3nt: TGTGCTAGTGGTCCCTTGGGAGCGGGGAACACTGAAGCTTTCTTT; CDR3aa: CASGPLGAGNTEAFF
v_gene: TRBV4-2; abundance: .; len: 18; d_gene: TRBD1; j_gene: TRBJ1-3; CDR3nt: TGTGCCAGCAGCTCTATTGGGGAACAGGGGGCGCGGGGAAACACCATATATTTT; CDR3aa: CASSSIGEQGARGNTIYF
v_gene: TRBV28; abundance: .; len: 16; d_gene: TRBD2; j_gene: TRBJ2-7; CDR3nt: TGTGCCAGCAGTTTTGGGGGGGGAGGCTGGAGCTACGAGCAGTACTTC; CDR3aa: CASSFGGGGWSYEQYF
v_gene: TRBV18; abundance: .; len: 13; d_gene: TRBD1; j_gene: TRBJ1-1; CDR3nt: TGTGCCAGCTCGGGGACAGGGTTTACTGAAGCTTTCTTT; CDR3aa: CASSGTGFTEAFF
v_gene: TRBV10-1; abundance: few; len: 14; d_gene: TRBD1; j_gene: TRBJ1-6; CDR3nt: TGCGCCAGCAGCAAAGACAGGGGAAACTCACCCCTCCACTTT; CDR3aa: CASSKDRGNSPLHF
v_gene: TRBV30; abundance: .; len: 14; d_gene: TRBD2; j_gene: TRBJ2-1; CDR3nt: TGTGCCTGGAGACTGCCTGGGACTAGCAATGAGCAGTTCTTC; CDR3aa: CAWRLPGTSNEQFF
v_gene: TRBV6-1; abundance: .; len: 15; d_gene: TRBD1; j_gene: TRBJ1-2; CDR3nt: TGTGCCAGCAGTGATCCGGGACAGGGCCACTATGGCTACACCTTC; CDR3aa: CASSDPGQGHYGYTF
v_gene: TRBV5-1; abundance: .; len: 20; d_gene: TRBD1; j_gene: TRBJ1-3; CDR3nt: TGCGCCAGCAGCTTGGCCCCGGGACAGGGAAAGGCATGGTCTGGAAACACCATATATTTT; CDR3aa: CASSLAPGQGKAWSGNTIYF
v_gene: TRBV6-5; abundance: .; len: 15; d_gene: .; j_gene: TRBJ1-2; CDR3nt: TGTGCCAGCAGAAGGAGGGGAGAATCTAACTATGGCTACACCTTC; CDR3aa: CASRRRGESNYGYTF
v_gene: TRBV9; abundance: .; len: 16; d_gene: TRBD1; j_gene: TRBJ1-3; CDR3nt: TGTGCCAGCAGCGTACTCCAACAGGGGGCTGGAAACACCATATATTTT; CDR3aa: CASSVLQQGAGNTIYF
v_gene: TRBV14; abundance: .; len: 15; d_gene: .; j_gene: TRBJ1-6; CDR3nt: TGTGCCAGCAGCCAAGATCTGCAGGGCTATTCACCCCTCCACTTT; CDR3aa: CASSQDLQGYSPLHF
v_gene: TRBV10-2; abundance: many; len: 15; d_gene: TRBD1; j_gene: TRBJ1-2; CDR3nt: TGCGCCAGCAGCGGACAGGGGGCTTTTGTCTATGGCTACACCTTC; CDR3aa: CASSGQGAFVYGYTF
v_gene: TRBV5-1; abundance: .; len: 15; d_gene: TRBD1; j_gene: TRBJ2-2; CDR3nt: TGCGCCAGCAGCCAAAGGGACAGGAGCACCGGGGAGCTGTTTTTT; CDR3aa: CASSQRDRSTGELFF
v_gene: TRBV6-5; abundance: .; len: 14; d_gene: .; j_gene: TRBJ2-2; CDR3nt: TGTGCCGGATCCGGGACTTATAACACCGGGGAGCTGTTTTTT; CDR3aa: CAGSGTYNTGELFF
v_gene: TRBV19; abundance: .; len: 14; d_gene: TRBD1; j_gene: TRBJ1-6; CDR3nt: TGTGCCAGTAGGTGGACAGGAGATAATTCACCCCTCCACTTT; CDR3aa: CASRWTGDNSPLHF
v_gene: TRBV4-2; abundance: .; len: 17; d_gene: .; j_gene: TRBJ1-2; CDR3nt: TGTGCCAGCAGCCATCAAAAGGGGGGGACGGGGGAAGGCGACTACACCTTC; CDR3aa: CASSHQKGGTGEGDYTF
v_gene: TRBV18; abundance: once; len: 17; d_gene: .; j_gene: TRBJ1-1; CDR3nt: TGTGCCAGCTCACCCCAGGGTCTGGGGATCCAGAACACTGAAGCTTTCTTT; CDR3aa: CASSPQGLGIQNTEAFF
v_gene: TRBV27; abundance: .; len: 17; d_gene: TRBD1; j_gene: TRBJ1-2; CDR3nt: TGTGCCAGCAGTTCAGGAGACGACAGGGGTAAAAGGAAAGGCTACACCTTC; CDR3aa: CASSSGDDRGKRKGYTF
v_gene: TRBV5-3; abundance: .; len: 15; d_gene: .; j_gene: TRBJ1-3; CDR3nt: TGTGCCAGAAGCTTGGACAGGAGAAGAAGAAACACCATATATTTT; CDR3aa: CARSLDRRRRNTIYF
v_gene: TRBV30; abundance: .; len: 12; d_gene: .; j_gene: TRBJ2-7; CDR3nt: TGTGCCTGGCTCGGGGGGCCGCACGAGCAGTACTTC; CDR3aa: CAWLGGPHEQYF
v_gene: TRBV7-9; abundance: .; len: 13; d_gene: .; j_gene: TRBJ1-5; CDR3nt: TGTGCCAGCAGCCTAGGAGGAGATCAGCCCCAGCATTTT; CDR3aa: CASSLGGDQPQHF
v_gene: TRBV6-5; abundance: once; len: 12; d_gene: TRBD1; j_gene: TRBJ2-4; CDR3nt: TGTGCCAGCAGGACAGGGACCAACATTCAGTACTTC; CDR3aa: CASRTGTNIQYF
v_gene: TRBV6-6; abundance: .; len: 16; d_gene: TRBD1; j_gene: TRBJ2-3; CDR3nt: TGTGCCAGCAGTTATAGGGGGACAGGGGTGACAGATACGCAGTATTTT; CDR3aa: CASSYRGTGVTDTQYF
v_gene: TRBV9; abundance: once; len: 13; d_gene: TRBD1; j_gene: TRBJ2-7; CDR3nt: TGTGCCAGCAGCGGACAGGGGAAGCACGAGCAGTACTTC; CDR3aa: CASSGQGKHEQYF
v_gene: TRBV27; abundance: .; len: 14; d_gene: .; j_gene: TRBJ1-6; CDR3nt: TGTGCCAGCAGTTTACTTAAGGGGAATTCACCCCTCCACTTT; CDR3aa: CASSLLKGNSPLHF
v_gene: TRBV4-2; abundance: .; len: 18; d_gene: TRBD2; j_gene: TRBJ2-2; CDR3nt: TGTGCCAGCAGCCTTACCCACGGCGGGGGGACGAACACCGGGGAGCTGTTTTTT; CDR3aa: CASSLTHGGGTNTGELFF
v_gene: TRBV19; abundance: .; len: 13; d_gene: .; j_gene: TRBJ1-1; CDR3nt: TGTGCCAGTACTCGTGAGGTATGGGGGCCAGCTTTCTTT; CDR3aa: CASTREVWGPAFF
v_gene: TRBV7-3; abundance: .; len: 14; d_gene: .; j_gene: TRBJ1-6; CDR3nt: TGTGCCAGCAGCTTCGGGACCTATAATTCACCCCTCCACTTT; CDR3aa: CASSFGTYNSPLHF
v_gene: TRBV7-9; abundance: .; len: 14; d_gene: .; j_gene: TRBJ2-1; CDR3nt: TGTGCCAGCAGCTTATCTCGCCTAGAGGATGAGCAGTTCTTC; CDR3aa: CASSLSRLEDEQFF
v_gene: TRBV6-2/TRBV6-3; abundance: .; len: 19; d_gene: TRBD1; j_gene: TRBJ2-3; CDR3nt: TGTGCCAGCAGTTACTCGCCCCGACAGGGTCTGTACAGCACAGATACGCAGTATTTT; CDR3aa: CASSYSPRQGLYSTDTQYF